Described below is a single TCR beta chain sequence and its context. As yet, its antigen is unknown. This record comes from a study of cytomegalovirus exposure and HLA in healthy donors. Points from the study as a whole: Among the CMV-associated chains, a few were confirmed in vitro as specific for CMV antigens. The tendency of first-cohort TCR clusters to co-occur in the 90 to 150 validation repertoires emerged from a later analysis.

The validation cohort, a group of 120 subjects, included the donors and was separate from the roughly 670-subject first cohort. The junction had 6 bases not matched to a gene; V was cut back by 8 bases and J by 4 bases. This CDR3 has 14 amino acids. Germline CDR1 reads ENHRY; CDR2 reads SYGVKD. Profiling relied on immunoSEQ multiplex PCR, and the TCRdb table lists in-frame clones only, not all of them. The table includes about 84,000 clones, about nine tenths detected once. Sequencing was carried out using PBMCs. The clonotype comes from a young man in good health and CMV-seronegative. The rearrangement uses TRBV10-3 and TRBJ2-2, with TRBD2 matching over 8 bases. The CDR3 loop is CAIPGGDGTGELFF. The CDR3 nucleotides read TGTGCCATCCCGGGGGGGGACGGCACCGGGGAGCTGTTTTTT.